This entry lists 2 T cell receptor beta chains sequenced from one sample in a study of technical replicates of blood from a handful of donors. Some clones are missing from TCRdb's copy, which holds only in-frame ones; the method was immunoSEQ multiplex PCR. In the table there are about 80,000 clones, 98% of which are singletons. Sequencing was done on a sample of T cells isolated from PBMCs. These TCRs come from a human donor in good health.

The chain is built from TRBV2 and TRBJ1-2; D is ambiguous. V dropped 5 bases and J dropped 6 bases, with 13 bases sitting between them. The CDR3 runs to 13 residues. Germline V gives CDR1 SNHLY, CDR2 FYNNEI. CDR3: CASSQEGVNGYTF. In DNA, the CDR3 is TGTGCCAGCAGTCAGGAGGGCGTGAATGGCTACACCTTC.

CDR3 nucleotides: TGTGCCAGCAGTGCGAGAGAAGCGGACAATGAGCAGTTCTTC. Translating gives CASSAREADNEQFF. The rearrangement joins TRBV2 to TRBJ2-1; a weak D match, TRBD2 (5 bases). The CDR3 is 14 amino acids. V was clipped by 4 bases and J by 5 bases, with 12 bases between them. Looked up from germline, CDR1 is SNHLY and CDR2 is FYNNEI.